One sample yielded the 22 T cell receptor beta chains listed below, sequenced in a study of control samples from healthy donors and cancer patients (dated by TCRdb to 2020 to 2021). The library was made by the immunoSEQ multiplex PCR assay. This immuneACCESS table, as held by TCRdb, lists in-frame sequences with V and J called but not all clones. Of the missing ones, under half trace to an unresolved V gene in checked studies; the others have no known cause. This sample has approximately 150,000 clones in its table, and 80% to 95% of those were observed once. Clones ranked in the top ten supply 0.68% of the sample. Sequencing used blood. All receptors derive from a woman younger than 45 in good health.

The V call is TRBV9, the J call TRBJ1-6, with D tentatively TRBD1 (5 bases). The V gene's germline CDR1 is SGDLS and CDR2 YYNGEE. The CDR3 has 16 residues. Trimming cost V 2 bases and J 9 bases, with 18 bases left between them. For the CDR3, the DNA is TGTGCCAGCAGCGTGGACGCCTGGGGGGAAGGTTCACCCCTCCACTTT. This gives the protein CASSVDAWGEGSPLHF.

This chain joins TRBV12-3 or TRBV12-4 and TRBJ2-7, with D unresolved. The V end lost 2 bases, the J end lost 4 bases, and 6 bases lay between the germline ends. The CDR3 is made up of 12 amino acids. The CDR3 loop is CASSLPGYEQYF. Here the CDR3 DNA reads TGTGCCAGCAGTTTACCCGGATACGAGCAGTACTTC.

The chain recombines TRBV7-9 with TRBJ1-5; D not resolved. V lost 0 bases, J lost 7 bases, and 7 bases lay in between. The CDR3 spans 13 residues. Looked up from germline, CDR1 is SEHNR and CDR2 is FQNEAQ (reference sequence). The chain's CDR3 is CASSLAVRQPQHF. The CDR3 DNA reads TGTGCCAGCAGCTTAGCGGTGCGGCAGCCCCAGCATTTT.

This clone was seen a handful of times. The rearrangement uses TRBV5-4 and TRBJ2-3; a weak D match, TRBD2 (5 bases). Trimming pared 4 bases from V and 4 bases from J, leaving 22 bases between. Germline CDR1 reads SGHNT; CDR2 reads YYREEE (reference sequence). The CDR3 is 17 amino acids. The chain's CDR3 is CASSPELDFDGADTQYF. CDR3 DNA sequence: TGTGCCAGCAGCCCAGAACTGGACTTTGATGGTGCAGATACGCAGTATTTT. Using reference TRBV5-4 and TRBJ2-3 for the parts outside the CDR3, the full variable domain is ETGVTQSPTHLIKTRGQQVTLRCSSQSGHNTVSWYQQALGQGPQFIFQYYREEENGRGNFPPRFSGLQFPNYSSELNVNALELDDSALYLCASSPELDFDGADTQYFGPGTRLTVL.

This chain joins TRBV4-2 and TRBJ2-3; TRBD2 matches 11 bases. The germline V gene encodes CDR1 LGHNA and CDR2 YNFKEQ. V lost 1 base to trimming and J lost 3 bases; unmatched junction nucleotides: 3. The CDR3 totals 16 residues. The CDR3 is CASSQGLAGGTDTQYF. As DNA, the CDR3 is TGTGCCAGCAGCCAAGGGCTAGCGGGAGGTACAGATACGCAGTATTTT.

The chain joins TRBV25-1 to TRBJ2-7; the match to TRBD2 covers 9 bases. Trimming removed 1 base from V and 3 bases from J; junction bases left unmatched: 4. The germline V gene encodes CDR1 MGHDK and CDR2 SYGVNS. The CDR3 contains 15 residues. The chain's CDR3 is CASSEWGSGSYEQYF. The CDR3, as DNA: TGTGCCAGCAGTGAATGGGGTAGCGGGAGCTACGAGCAGTACTTC.

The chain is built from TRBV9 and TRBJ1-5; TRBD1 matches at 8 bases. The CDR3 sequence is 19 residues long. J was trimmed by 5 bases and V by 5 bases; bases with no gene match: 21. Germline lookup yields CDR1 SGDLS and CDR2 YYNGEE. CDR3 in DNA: TGTGCCAGCAGAACTACCGACAGGGGACATCGAGCAGTCGATCAGCCCCAGCATTTT. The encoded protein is CASRTTDRGHRAVDQPQHF.

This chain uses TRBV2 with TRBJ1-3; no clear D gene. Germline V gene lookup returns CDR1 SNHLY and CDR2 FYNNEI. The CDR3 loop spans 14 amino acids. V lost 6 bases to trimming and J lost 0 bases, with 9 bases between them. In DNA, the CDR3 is TGTGCCAGCAGGCAGGAGAGCTCTGGAAACACCATATATTTT. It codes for CASRQESSGNTIYF.

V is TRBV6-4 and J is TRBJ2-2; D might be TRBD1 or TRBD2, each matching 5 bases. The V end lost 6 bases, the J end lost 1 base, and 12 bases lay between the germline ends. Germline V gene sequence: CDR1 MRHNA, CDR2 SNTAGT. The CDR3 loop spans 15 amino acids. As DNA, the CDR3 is TGTGCCAGCAGAAGAGGGACGGGGAACACCGGGGAGCTGTTTTTT. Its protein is CASRRGTGNTGELFF.

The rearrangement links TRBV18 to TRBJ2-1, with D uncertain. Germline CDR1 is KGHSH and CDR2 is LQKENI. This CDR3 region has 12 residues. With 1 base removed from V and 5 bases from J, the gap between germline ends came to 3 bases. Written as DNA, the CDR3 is TGTGCCAGCTCACCACAAAACAATGAGCAGTTCTTC. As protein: CASSPQNNEQFF.

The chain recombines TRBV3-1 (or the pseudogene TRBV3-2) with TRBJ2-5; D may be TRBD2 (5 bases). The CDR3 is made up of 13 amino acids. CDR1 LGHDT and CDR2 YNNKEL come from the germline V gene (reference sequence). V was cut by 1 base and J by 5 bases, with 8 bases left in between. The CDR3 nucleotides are TGTGCCAGCAGCCAAGTCGGCGGGGAGACCCAGTACTTC. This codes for CASSQVGGETQYF.

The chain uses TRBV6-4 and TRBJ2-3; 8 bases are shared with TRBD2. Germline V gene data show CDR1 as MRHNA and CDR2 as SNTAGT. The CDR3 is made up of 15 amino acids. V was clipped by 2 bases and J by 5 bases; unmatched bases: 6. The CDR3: CASSDAGSGVDTQYF. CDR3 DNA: TGTGCCAGCAGTGACGCTGGTAGCGGGGTAGATACGCAGTATTTT.

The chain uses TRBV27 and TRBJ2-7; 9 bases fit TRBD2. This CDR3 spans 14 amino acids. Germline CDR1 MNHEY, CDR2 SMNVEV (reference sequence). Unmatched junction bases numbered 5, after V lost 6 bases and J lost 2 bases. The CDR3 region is CASRLAGSTYEQYF. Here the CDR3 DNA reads TGTGCCAGCAGGCTAGCGGGGTCCACCTACGAGCAGTACTTC.

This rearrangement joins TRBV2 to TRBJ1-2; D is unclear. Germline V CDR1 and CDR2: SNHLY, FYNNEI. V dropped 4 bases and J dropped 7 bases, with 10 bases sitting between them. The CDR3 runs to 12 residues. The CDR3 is CASSGSRTGYTF. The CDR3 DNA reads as TGTGCCAGCAGTGGTTCGAGGACTGGCTACACCTTC.

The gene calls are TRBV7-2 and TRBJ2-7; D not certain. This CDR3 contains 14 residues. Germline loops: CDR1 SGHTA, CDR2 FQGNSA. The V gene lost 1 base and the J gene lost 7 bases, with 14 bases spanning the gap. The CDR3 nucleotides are TGTGCCAGCAGCTTAGGGCACCAACCTGGGGAGCAGTACTTC. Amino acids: CASSLGHQPGEQYF.

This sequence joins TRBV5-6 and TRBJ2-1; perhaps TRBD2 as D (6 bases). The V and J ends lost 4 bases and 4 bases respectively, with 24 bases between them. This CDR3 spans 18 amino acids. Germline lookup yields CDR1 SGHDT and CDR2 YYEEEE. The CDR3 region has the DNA TGTGCCAGCAGCCCGACCCTTAGCGGCGACTTATTGTACAATGAGCAGTTCTTC. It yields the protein CASSPTLSGDLLYNEQFF.

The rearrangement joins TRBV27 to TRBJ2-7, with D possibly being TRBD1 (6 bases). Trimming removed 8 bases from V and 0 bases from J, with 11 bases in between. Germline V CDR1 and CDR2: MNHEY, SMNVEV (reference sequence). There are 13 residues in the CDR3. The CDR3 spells CASANRASYEQYF. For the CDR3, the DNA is TGTGCCAGCGCGAACAGGGCCTCCTACGAGCAGTACTTC.

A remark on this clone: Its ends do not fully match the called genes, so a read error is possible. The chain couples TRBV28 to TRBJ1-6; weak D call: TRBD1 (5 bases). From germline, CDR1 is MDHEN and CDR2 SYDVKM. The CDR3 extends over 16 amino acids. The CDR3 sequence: CASSPDSRSYNSPPHF. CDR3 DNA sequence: TGTGCCAGCAGTCCCGACAGTCGCTCATATAATTCACCCCCCCACTTT.

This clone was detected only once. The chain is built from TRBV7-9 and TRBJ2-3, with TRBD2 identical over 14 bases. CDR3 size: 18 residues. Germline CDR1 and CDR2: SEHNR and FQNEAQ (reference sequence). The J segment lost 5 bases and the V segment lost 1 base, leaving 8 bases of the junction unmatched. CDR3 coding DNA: TGTGCCAGCAGCTTAGGAAGACTAGCGGGAGGGCCAGGAGATACGCAGTATTTT. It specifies CASSLGRLAGGPGDTQYF.

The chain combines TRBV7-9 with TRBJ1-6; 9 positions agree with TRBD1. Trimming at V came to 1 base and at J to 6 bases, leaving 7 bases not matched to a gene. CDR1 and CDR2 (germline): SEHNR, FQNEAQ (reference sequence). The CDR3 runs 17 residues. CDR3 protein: CASSLVGQGEVNSPLHF. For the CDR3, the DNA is TGTGCCAGCAGCTTAGTGGGACAGGGAGAAGTTAATTCACCCCTCCACTTT.

The DNA for the CDR3 is TGCGCCAGCAGCGTCGGACAGGGATACACTGAAGCTTTCTTT. This translates into CASSVGQGYTEAFF. V usage is TRBV5-1 and J usage is TRBJ1-1; TRBD1 matches 8 bases. The CDR3 is made up of 14 amino acids. Germline V gives CDR1 SGHRS, CDR2 YFSETQ. Unmatched junction bases numbered 5, after V lost 4 bases and J lost 3 bases.

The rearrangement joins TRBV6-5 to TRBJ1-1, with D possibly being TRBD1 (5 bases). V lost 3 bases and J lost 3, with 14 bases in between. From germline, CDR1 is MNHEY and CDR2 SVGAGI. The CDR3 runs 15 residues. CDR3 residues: CASSYRQLGDTEAFF. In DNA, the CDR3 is TGTGCCAGCAGTTATCGACAGCTCGGGGACACTGAAGCTTTCTTT.